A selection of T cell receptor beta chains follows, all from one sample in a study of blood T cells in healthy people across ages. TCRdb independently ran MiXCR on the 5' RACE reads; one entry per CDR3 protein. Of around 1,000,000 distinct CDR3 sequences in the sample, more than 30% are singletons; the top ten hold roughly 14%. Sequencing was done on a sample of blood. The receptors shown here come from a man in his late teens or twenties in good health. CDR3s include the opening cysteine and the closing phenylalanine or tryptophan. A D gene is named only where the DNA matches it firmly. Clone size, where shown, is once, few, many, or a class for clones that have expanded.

TGTGCCAGCAGCCCAAGTGGCATTACGGGACTCCTCCCCCCCTTCTACAATGAGCAGTACTTC CASSPSGITGLLPPFYNEQYF . 21 TRBJ2-7 TRBV4-2 .
TGTGCCAGCAGCCAAGAATTAGCGGGGATAACTAGCACAGATACGCAGTATTTT CASSQELAGITSTDTQYF few 18 TRBJ2-3 TRBV4-2 TRBD2
TGTGCCAGCAGCGCGGGACTCATCTCCACAGATACGCAGTATTTT CASSAGLISTDTQYF . 15 TRBJ2-3 TRBV9 .
TGTGCTAGTGGTTTGGCGACTGGATACGAGCAGTACTTC CASGLATGYEQYF few 13 TRBJ2-7 TRBV12-5 .
TGCGCCAGCAGCTTGGTTACCACGGGCGATACGCAGTATTTT CASSLVTTGDTQYF . 14 TRBJ2-3 TRBV5-1 .
TGTGCCAGCTCAGCCTCCGGGACTAGCGCTAGCACAGATACGCAGTATTTT CASSASGTSASTDTQYF . 17 TRBJ2-3 TRBV18 TRBD2
TGTGCCACCGCGACAGTGGGAGACACAGATACGCAGTATTTT CATATVGDTDTQYF . 14 TRBJ2-3 TRBV12-3/TRBV12-4 .
TGTGCCAGCAGCCAAGATCAGCTAGCGGGGGGGCATTCGAATGAGCAGTTCTTC CASSQDQLAGGHSNEQFF few 18 TRBJ2-1 TRBV4-2 TRBD2
TGCGCCAGCAGCCCCCGTGGTAGGTCCGACAATGAGCAGTTCTTC CASSPRGRSDNEQFF . 15 TRBJ2-1 TRBV4-1 .
TGTGCCAGCAGTATGACCGGACAGTCTTATAGCAATCAGCCCCAGCATTTT CASSMTGQSYSNQPQHF . 17 TRBJ1-5 TRBV2 .
TGTGCCAGCAGCTTAATATCGGAAACCGGGGAGCTGTTTTTT CASSLISETGELFF . 14 TRBJ2-2 TRBV7-9 .
TGCGCCAGCAGCTTGGATTACTTCGGGGGAATTAGCTCCTACAATGAGCAGTTCTTC CASSLDYFGGISSYNEQFF few 19 TRBJ2-1 TRBV5-1 .
TGTGCCAGCAGCTTAAATTCCGGTCTCAATGAGCAGTACTTC CASSLNSGLNEQYF few 14 TRBJ2-5 TRBV7-3 .
TGTGCCAGCAGCATGGACAGGCTCTATGGCTACACCTTC CASSMDRLYGYTF . 13 TRBJ1-2 TRBV14 TRBD1
TGTGCCAGCAGAGGACAAGTTAATGAAAAACTGTTTTTT CASRGQVNEKLFF few 13 TRBJ1-4 TRBV25-1 .
TGCAGTGCCTGGGACAAGAACACCGGGGAGCTGTTTTTT CSAWDKNTGELFF few 13 TRBJ2-2 TRBV20-1 .
TGTGCCAGCAGATCCGACAGGGGGTACAATCAGCCCCAGCATTTT CASRSDRGYNQPQHF . 15 TRBJ1-5 TRBV27 TRBD1
TGTGCCAGCAGCTTGGGGACAGGGGGTCGATTCTATGAGCAGTTCTTC CASSLGTGGRFYEQFF few 16 TRBJ2-1 TRBV7-9 TRBD1
TGTGCCAGCAAATCTAGCGGGGGGACGGAGACCCAGTACTTC CASKSSGGTETQYF few 14 TRBJ2-5 TRBV28 TRBD2
TGTGCCAGCAGCTTCGTATCCTCGCCGGACTATGGCTACACCTTC CASSFVSSPDYGYTF . 15 TRBJ1-2 TRBV5-6 .
TGTGCCAGCAGCTTAACGGGGGCCTCCAATGAGCAGTTCTTC CASSLTGASNEQFF few 14 TRBJ2-1 TRBV7-2 .
TGTGCCAGCAGCCGCAAGACAGGGAAGAACACTGAAGCTTTCTTT CASSRKTGKNTEAFF . 15 TRBJ1-1 TRBV7-2 TRBD1
TGTGCCAGCAGTCCCCGGGAAGGGGGCCGCGCCGGGGAGCTGTTTTTT CASSPREGGRAGELFF once 16 TRBJ2-2 TRBV27 TRBD1
TGTGCCAGCAGTTACTCGGACAGCGGGGATACGCAGTATTTT CASSYSDSGDTQYF . 14 TRBJ2-3 TRBV6-5 .
TGTGCCAGCAGCCGAGATTCGAGGGGACTGAACACCGGGGAGCTGTTTTTT CASSRDSRGLNTGELFF . 17 TRBJ2-2 TRBV27 .
TGCGCCAGCAGCCAAGATGGAGCAACAACTAATGAAAAACTGTTTTTT CASSQDGATTNEKLFF . 16 TRBJ1-4 TRBV4-3 .
TGTGCCAGCAGTGACTCGAGGGCCCGACAGGGTGGTGAGCAGTACTTC CASSDSRARQGGEQYF . 16 TRBJ2-7 TRBV6-4 TRBD1
TGCAGTGCACAAGGACGGGGAGGTCAGCCCCAGCATTTT CSAQGRGGQPQHF . 13 TRBJ1-5 TRBV20-1 .
TGTGCCAGCAGCCGGGCCGGGACAGGGGCCGCAACTAATGAAAAACTGTTTTTT CASSRAGTGAATNEKLFF . 18 TRBJ1-4 TRBV4-2 TRBD1
TGTGCCAGCAGTTACCCCACAGGGGCAGAGAGCACTGAAGCTTTCTTT CASSYPTGAESTEAFF . 16 TRBJ1-1 TRBV28 TRBD1
TGTGCCTGGATTGGGGATTCCTATGGCTACACCTTC CAWIGDSYGYTF . 12 TRBJ1-2 TRBV30 .
TGCGCCAGCAGCCAAGATAGCGGACAGCCGGAAAAACTGTTTTTT CASSQDSGQPEKLFF few 15 TRBJ1-4 TRBV4-3 .
TGTGCCAGTAGTTCGGTAGGTTTTGAAGCTTTCTTT CASSSVGFEAFF . 12 TRBJ1-1 TRBV19 .
TGTGCCACCAGCCCCCGGACAGGGGGCTTGGCTGAAGCTTTCTTT CATSPRTGGLAEAFF . 15 TRBJ1-1 TRBV15 TRBD1
TGTGCCAGCAGTTTAGTACGGGGGGCCTACAATGAGCAGTTCTTC CASSLVRGAYNEQFF . 15 TRBJ2-1 TRBV12-3/TRBV12-4 TRBD2
TGCAGTGCTGGCCCGGGCGGGGGTAGCTCTGAAGCTTTCTTT CSAGPGGGSSEAFF . 14 TRBJ1-1 TRBV20-1 .
TGCAGTGCTCCCATAGCGGGAGCGTCAGGGGAGCAGTTCTTC CSAPIAGASGEQFF . 14 TRBJ2-1 TRBV20-1 TRBD2
TGTGCCAGCAGCGTAGCTTTGGCGGGCCTTGGCTACACCTTC CASSVALAGLGYTF . 14 TRBJ1-2 TRBV9 .
TGTGCCAGCAGCTTAGAGGCGACTACTTACAATGAGCAGTACTTC CASSLEATTYNEQYF . 15 TRBJ2-7 TRBV11-2 .
TGTGCCAGCAGCTTAAGCAAGGGGGTATTAACTGAAGCTTTCTTT CASSLSKGVLTEAFF . 15 TRBJ1-1 TRBV7-6 .
TGCAGTGCTAGGGTGCAGAACCCTAGCACAGATACGCAGTATTTT CSARVQNPSTDTQYF . 15 TRBJ2-3 TRBV20-1 .
TGTACCAGCAGCTCTCCATCCTATGAGCAGTTCTTC CTSSSPSYEQFF . 12 TRBJ2-1 TRBV7-2 .
TGCAGCGTTGTGTTTGGCGGGGGTTACCAAGAGACCCAGTTCTTC CSVVFGGGYQETQFF . 15 TRBJ2-1 TRBV29-1 TRBD2
TGTGCCAGCAGATCCACCGGGACCCCGAATCAGCCCCAGCATTTT CASRSTGTPNQPQHF few 15 TRBJ1-5 TRBV6-2/TRBV6-3 .
TGTGCCAGCACCGACAGGCAGAGCTCCTACGAGCAGTACTTC CASTDRQSSYEQYF . 14 TRBJ2-7 TRBV12-3/TRBV12-4 .
TGTGCCAGCTCACCACCCGAGGGGGGGACTGAAGCTTTCTTT CASSPPEGGTEAFF few 14 TRBJ1-1 TRBV18 .
TGTGCCAGCAGTTTCCTACGACAGGGGCTACAAGAGACCCAGTACTTC CASSFLRQGLQETQYF few 16 TRBJ2-5 TRBV28 TRBD1
TGCAGTGCTAGAGCGGCATTCGAAGAGACCCAGTACTTC CSARAAFEETQYF . 13 TRBJ2-5 TRBV20-1 .
TGTGCCATCAGTGGGACAGGGGGAGTAGGCACTGAAGCTTTCTTT CAISGTGGVGTEAFF . 15 TRBJ1-1 TRBV10-3 TRBD1
TGTGCCAGCAGCTCTGGGACAGGGACCCAAGAGACCCAGTACTTC CASSSGTGTQETQYF few 15 TRBJ2-5 TRBV5-5 TRBD1
TGCGCCAGCAGCTTGTTGGTAGAATCCCGTGAGCAGTTCTTC CASSLLVESREQFF many 14 TRBJ2-1 TRBV5-1 .
TGTGCCAGCAGCTTGACTATCGAGAAGGTTGCCAAAAACATTCAGTACTTC CASSLTIEKVAKNIQYF few 17 TRBJ2-4 TRBV5-6 .
TGTGCCAGCAGTTTCCATCAGCCCCAGCATTTT CASSFHQPQHF few 11 TRBJ1-5 TRBV12-3/TRBV12-4 .